These T cell receptor beta chains were read from a single sample in a study of cytomegalovirus exposure and HLA in healthy donors. Clones were sequenced by immunoSEQ multiplex PCR, and TCRdb holds only the in-frame ones, with some missing. The sample shows 150,000 to 200,000 clones, approximately 90% of them seen only once. Sequencing used PBMCs. Receptor source: a woman aged 30 to 39 in good health and CMV-seronegative. Both conserved end residues are part of each CDR3. D genes are given only for firm matches. Only some rows state a clone size, as once, few, many or a class for expanded clones.

abundance	v_gene	d_gene	j_gene	CDR3aa	CDR3nt
once	TRBV5-4	NA	TRBJ1-1	CASSAGREAFF	TGTGCCAGCAGCGCCGGTCGGGAGGCTTTCTTT
NA	TRBV5-1	NA	TRBJ1-2	CASSVLGDYGYTF	TGCGCCAGCAGCGTCCTCGGGGACTATGGCTACACCTTC
NA	TRBV15	TRBD1	TRBJ1-2	CATSRAGGASGRF	TGTGCCACCAGCAGGGCAGGGGGTGCGTCCGGGCGCTTC
NA	TRBV2	NA	TRBJ1-3	CASSESAGSGNTIYF	TGTGCCAGCAGTGAATCGGCAGGCTCTGGAAACACCATATATTTT
NA	TRBV9	TRBD1	TRBJ1-1	CASSVGQGPEAFF	TGTGCCAGCAGCGTAGGACAGGGGCCTGAAGCTTTCTTT
few	TRBV29-1	TRBD1	TRBJ1-6	CSVGRQGARSPLHF	TGCAGCGTTGGACGACAGGGGGCAAGGTCACCCCTCCACTTT
NA	TRBV5-1	NA	TRBJ2-3	CASSLEWGGYLTDTQYF	TGCGCCAGCAGCTTGGAGTGGGGGGGCTACCTTACAGATACGCAGTATTTT
NA	TRBV27	TRBD1	TRBJ1-1	CASSLQGAWTEAFF	TGTGCCAGCAGTTTACAGGGGGCTTGGACTGAAGCTTTCTTT
NA	TRBV6-6	NA	TRBJ1-1	CASSPRPVTEAFF	TGTGCCAGCAGTCCCAGGCCGGTCACTGAAGCTTTCTTT
NA	TRBV5-1	TRBD2	TRBJ2-3	CASSWAGVGLALTDTQYF	TGCGCCAGCAGCTGGGCTGGGGTTGGACTAGCCCTCACAGATACGCAGTATTTT
NA	TRBV6-5	TRBD1	TRBJ1-2	CASAPGQNLYGYTF	TGTGCCAGCGCACCGGGACAGAATCTCTATGGCTACACCTTC
few	TRBV11-2	NA	TRBJ1-5	CASSPPGKGQPQHF	TGTGCCAGCAGCCCCCCAGGGAAGGGGCAGCCCCAGCATTTT
few	TRBV19	NA	TRBJ2-7	CASSIDKRSYEQYF	TGTGCCAGTAGTATAGACAAGCGATCCTACGAGCAGTACTTC
NA	TRBV5-8	NA	TRBJ2-7	CASSPTSSYEQYF	TGTGCCAGCAGCCCCACGAGCTCCTACGAGCAGTACTTC
NA	TRBV29-1	TRBD2	TRBJ2-4	CSVGLAKNIQYF	TGCAGCGTGGGACTAGCAAAAAACATTCAGTACTTC
NA	TRBV18	TRBD1	TRBJ2-5	CASSDRGETQYF	TGTGCCAGCTCAGACAGGGGTGAGACCCAGTACTTC
NA	TRBV7-9	NA	TRBJ2-1	CASSLVDLFGATEQFF	TGTGCCAGCAGCTTAGTCGATTTGTTTGGGGCAACTGAGCAGTTCTTC
NA	TRBV10-3	NA	TRBJ1-1	CAISLGATTEAFF	TGTGCCATCAGTCTGGGGGCCACCACTGAAGCTTTCTTT
few	TRBV7-6	TRBD1	TRBJ1-6	CASSSGTGSAALHF	TGTGCCAGCAGCTCCGGGACAGGGTCCGCCGCTTTGCACTTT
NA	TRBV12-5	TRBD1	TRBJ1-2	CASGPHRGRNNYGYTF	TGTGCTAGTGGTCCTCACAGGGGGCGTAATAACTATGGCTACACCTTC
NA	TRBV7-8	TRBD1	TRBJ2-5	CASSLLPGQGGLETQYF	TGTGCCAGCAGCTTATTACCGGGACAGGGTGGGTTAGAGACCCAGTACTTC
NA	TRBV5-4	NA	TRBJ2-1	CASSFPFGDTKGEQFF	TGTGCCAGCAGCTTTCCTTTCGGTGATACAAAGGGGGAGCAGTTCTTC
NA	TRBV18	TRBD1	TRBJ2-2	CASSLTADRGTGNTGELFF	TGTGCCAGCTCACTCACAGCCGACAGGGGCACAGGAAACACCGGGGAGCTGTTTTTT
NA	TRBV27	NA	TRBJ2-5	CASSLNGGSQETQYF	TGTGCCAGCAGTTTAAATGGGGGCTCCCAAGAGACCCAGTACTTC
NA	TRBV11-3	TRBD1	TRBJ2-5	CASSQRDRGGFETQYF	TGTGCCAGCAGCCAACGGGACAGGGGGGGATTTGAGACCCAGTACTTC
NA	TRBV9	NA	TRBJ1-2	CASSAGSQNGYTF	TGTGCCAGCAGCGCCGGGTCCCAAAATGGCTACACCTTC
NA	TRBV1	NA	TRBJ1-2	CTSSQVGSGIYGYTF	NA
NA	TRBV29-1	NA	TRBJ1-2	CSVGQITNYGYTF	TGCAGCGTGGGACAAATCACTAACTATGGCTACACCTTC
NA	TRBV5-6	NA	TRBJ1-6	CASSFGQSSSYNSPLHF	TGTGCCAGCAGCTTCGGACAGTCGAGCTCCTATAATTCACCCCTCCACTTT
NA	TRBV21-1	NA	TRBJ1-1	CASSGEIGRNTEAFF	TGTGCCAGCAGCGGGGAGATCGGGAGAAACACTGAAGCTTTCTTT
NA	TRBV7-6	TRBD2	TRBJ2-3	CASSLVPSGGTDTQYF	TGTGCCAGCAGCTTAGTTCCTAGCGGGGGCACAGATACGCAGTATTTT
NA	TRBV7-9	TRBD1	TRBJ1-2	CASSSPGQGFSDGYTF	TGTGCCAGCAGCTCGCCGGGACAGGGGTTTTCAGACGGCTACACCTTC
NA	TRBV2	TRBD1	TRBJ1-2	CASSPPGQGGYGYTF	TGTGCCAGCAGCCCCCCAGGACAGGGAGGCTATGGCTACACCTTC
NA	TRBV25-1	TRBD2	TRBJ2-1	CASSPSQPGLAGVSEQFF	TGTGCCAGCAGTCCCTCTCAGCCGGGACTAGCGGGGGTCTCGGAGCAGTTCTTC
NA	TRBV5-4	TRBD1	TRBJ2-7	CASSFDRGVEQYF	TGTGCCAGCAGCTTTGACAGGGGCGTCGAGCAGTACTTC
once	TRBV6-1	TRBD1	TRBJ2-7	CASSFPGTGLIEQYF	TGTGCCAGCAGTTTCCCCGGGACAGGGTTGATTGAGCAGTACTTC
NA	TRBV30	NA	TRBJ2-5	CAWMYRHQETQYF	TGTGCCTGGATGTACAGACACCAAGAGACCCAGTACTTC
NA	TRBV10-3	NA	TRBJ2-7	CAISTEINSAEQYF	TGTGCCATCAGTACGGAAATCAACAGTGCCGAGCAGTACTTC
many	TRBV10-3	TRBD1	TRBJ2-3	CATRDRNTDTQYF	TGTGCCACCAGGGACAGGAACACAGATACGCAGTATTTT
NA	TRBV28	NA	TRBJ1-2	CASRHPTAGYGYTF	TGTGCCAGCAGACACCCTACAGCCGGCTATGGCTACACCTTC
NA	TRBV6-6	TRBD1	TRBJ1-6	CASSIGQAGYSPLHF	TGTGCCAGCAGCATAGGACAGGCGGGTTATTCACCCCTCCACTTT
NA	TRBV7-2	NA	TRBJ1-1	CASSLSDTNTEAFF	TGTGCCAGCAGCTTGAGTGACACGAACACTGAAGCTTTCTTT
NA	TRBV5-4	TRBD2	TRBJ2-3	CASSDLQMTSGSPTDTQYF	TGTGCCAGCAGTGACCTCCAGATGACTAGCGGGTCCCCCACAGATACGCAGTATTTT
NA	TRBV6-5	TRBD2	TRBJ2-3	CASSLTSGGYLDTQYF	TGTGCCAGCAGTTTGACTAGCGGGGGGTATTTAGATACGCAGTATTTT
NA	TRBV27	NA	TRBJ1-6	CASSLYHSDNSPLHF	TGTGCCAGCAGTTTATACCATTCGGATAATTCACCCCTCCACTTT
once	TRBV5-1	NA	TRBJ2-3	CASSLAGEDTQYF	TGCGCCAGCAGCTTGGCAGGCGAAGATACGCAGTATTTT
NA	TRBV9	NA	TRBJ2-2	CASSVDSSNTGELFF	TGTGCCAGCAGCGTAGACTCTTCGAACACCGGGGAGCTGTTTTTT
NA	TRBV5-1	TRBD1	TRBJ1-4	CASRKTGDPTNEKLFF	TGCGCCAGCAGAAAGACAGGGGACCCAACTAATGAAAAACTGTTTTTT
NA	TRBV19	NA	TRBJ2-7	CASSIYGGANYYEQYF	TGTGCCAGTAGTATTTATGGAGGGGCGAACTACTACGAGCAGTACTTC
NA	TRBV4-3	NA	TRBJ2-5	CASSQGDTLRETQYF	TGCGCCAGCAGCCAAGGGGACACCCTCCGGGAGACCCAGTACTTC
once	TRBV11-3	NA	TRBJ2-1	CASSGGGEQFF	TGTGCCAGCAGCGGTGGCGGTGAGCAGTTCTTC
NA	TRBV2	NA	TRBJ1-1	CASGVGRNTEAFF	TGTGCCAGCGGGGTTGGGAGGAACACTGAAGCTTTCTTT
NA	TRBV2	TRBD1	TRBJ2-1	CASSGPRQGANNEQFF	TGTGCCAGCAGTGGCCCTCGACAGGGGGCGAATAATGAGCAGTTCTTC
NA	TRBV19	TRBD1	TRBJ1-3	CASTLGTGPGNTIYF	TGTGCCAGCACCTTGGGGACAGGCCCCGGAAACACCATATATTTT
NA	TRBV6-5	NA	TRBJ1-2	CASSYFTGTERYGYTF	TGTGCCAGCAGTTATTTTACAGGGACCGAGAGATATGGCTACACCTTC
NA	TRBV5-1	TRBD1	TRBJ1-3	CASSLGTGSSGNTIYF	TGCGCCAGCAGCTTGGGGACAGGGAGCTCTGGAAACACCATATATTTT